This TCR beta chain comes out of a study of beta chain features in type 1 diabetes. This clone has just a few counts. The study reverse transcribed the entire isolated RNA, so it sequenced expressed TCRB transcripts. Sequencing used immunoSEQ multiplex PCR; TCRdb keeps in-frame clones, though not all of them. The data show hundreds of thousands of clones, with around a sixth seen just once and about 0.086% held by the top ten. The TCR comes from a man younger than 35 in good health. Material: naive CD4+ T cells from blood.

The DNA for the CDR3 is TGCGCCAGCAGCTTGACTAGCGGATCCCAAGAGACCCAGTACTTC. It encodes CASSLTSGSQETQYF. The chain links TRBV5-1 to TRBJ2-5; 8 bases line up with TRBD2. Germline V lookup: CDR1 SGHRS, CDR2 YFSETQ. With 1 base clipped from V and 1 base from J, the junction kept 3 bases outside the gene matches. The CDR3 is made up of 15 amino acids.